These 18 T cell receptor beta chains were all obtained from the same sample, sequenced in a study of blood T cell repertoires in COVID-19. Clones were read by immunoSEQ multiplex PCR, and TCRdb kept only the in-frame ones, dropping some. This sample yields roughly 280,000 clones, of which just under 90% are seen a single time; approximately 2% belongs to the top ten. The specimen sequenced was PBMCs or T cells enriched from blood (not recorded which). These TCRs come from a woman aged 55-69 years who had recovered from COVID-19.

The V call is TRBV4-1, the J call TRBJ2-7; TRBD2 might be the D (6 bases). Trimming took 3 bases from V and 4 from J, leaving 10 bases between them. Per germline, CDR1 MGHRA and CDR2 YSYEKL. CDR3 length equals 13 residues. The CDR3: CASSQGLKYEQYF. Written as DNA, the CDR3 is TGCGCCAGCAGCCAGGGACTTAAATACGAGCAGTACTTC.

V is TRBV27 and J is TRBJ2-1; tentatively, D is TRBD2 (5 bases). CDR3 size: 15 residues. Germline V gives CDR1 MNHEY, CDR2 SMNVEV (reference sequence). Trimming left V 10 bases short and J 4 bases short, with 20 bases between. The CDR3 loop reads CAIRSGSSNYNEQFF. CDR3 sequence (DNA): TGTGCCATCCGTTCGGGATCTTCCAATTACAATGAGCAGTTCTTC.

The CDR3: CATSRRTGINSPLHF. The DNA of the CDR3 is TGTGCCACCAGCAGAAGGACAGGAATAAATTCACCCCTCCACTTT. The J gene is TRBJ1-6, the V gene TRBV15; 7 positions match TRBD1. The germline CDR1 and CDR2 sequences are LNHNV and YYDKDF (reference sequence). CDR3 size: 15 residues. V lost 2 bases, J lost 7 bases, and 5 bases stayed unmatched.

This rearrangement joins TRBV18 to TRBJ1-2; 7 positions agree with TRBD1. Germline V lookup: CDR1 KGHSH, CDR2 LQKENI. CDR3 length: 15 amino acids. Trimming removed 4 bases from V and 3 bases from J; junction bases left unmatched: 8. The CDR3 spells CASSLLGQDHYGYTF. The CDR3 DNA reads TGTGCCAGCTCACTTCTAGGACAGGACCACTATGGCTACACCTTC.

The DNA for the CDR3 is TGTGCCAGCAGCTCGGGACTAGCGGGAGTTGGCGCAGATACGCAGTATTTT. Its translation is CASSSGLAGVGADTQYF. V usage is TRBV7-9 and J usage is TRBJ2-3; 14 bases agree with TRBD2. Germline V gene data show CDR1 as SEHNR and CDR2 as FQNEAQ (reference sequence). The ends lost 4 bases at V and 4 bases at J; junction bases unmatched: 7. This CDR3 has 17 residues.

The rearrangement joins TRBV5-1 to TRBJ2-3; D is ambiguous. Germline CDR1 reads SGHRS; CDR2 reads YFSETQ. The CDR3 sequence is 14 residues long. Trimming removed 1 base from V and 0 bases from J, with 6 bases in between. The CDR3 sequence is CASSLYSSTDTQYF. CDR3 nucleotide sequence: TGCGCCAGCAGCTTGTATTCCAGCACAGATACGCAGTATTTT.

This sequence joins TRBV24-1 and TRBJ2-3; D call uncertain. The CDR3 is 11 residues long. Trimming removed 9 bases from V and 3 bases from J, with 6 bases in between. Germline V CDR1 and CDR2: KGHDR, SFDVKD. CDR3 bases: TGTGCCACCGGCAGGACAGATACGCAGTATTTT. Translation gives CATGRTDTQYF.

The chain is built from TRBV7-9 and TRBJ2-5; 8 bases agree with TRBD2. The V gene end was trimmed by 4 bases and the J gene end by 2 bases; junction bases not matched to a gene: 3. Germline values: CDR1 SEHNR, CDR2 FQNEAQ (reference sequence). CDR3 size: 14 residues. DNA of the CDR3: TGTGCCAGCAGCTCTACTAGCGGTCAAGAGACCCAGTACTTC. Protein product: CASSSTSGQETQYF.

This clone was found once. The J gene is TRBJ2-5, the V gene TRBV11-3; unclear D gene. From germline, CDR1 is SGHNT and CDR2 YENEEA. The CDR3 has 14 amino acids. The V and J ends lost 1 base and 3 bases respectively, with 9 bases between them. The CDR3 DNA follows: TGTGCCAGCAGCTTAGGCTGGCCTGAAGAGACCCAGTACTTC. This codes for CASSLGWPEETQYF.

The count of this clone is one. This sequence joins TRBV4-2 and TRBJ1-1, with D perhaps TRBD1 (5 bases). Germline V gene sequence: CDR1 LGHNA, CDR2 YNFKEQ. This CDR3 comprises 16 residues. Deletions cut 0 bases from V and 4 bases from J, with 15 bases between. Written as DNA, the CDR3 is TGTGCCAGCAGCCAAGATAACCCGGGACTAACCACTGAAGCTTTCTTT. Protein sequence: CASSQDNPGLTTEAFF.

The chain is built from TRBV30 and TRBJ2-3, with D possibly being TRBD2 (7 bases). The germline V and J ends were trimmed by 5 bases and 6 bases, with 18 bases remaining between them. CDR1 and CDR2 from the germline V gene are GTSNPN and SVGIG (reference sequence). This CDR3 has 14 amino acids. The CDR3 spells CAWEAGARRDTQYF. As DNA, the CDR3 is TGTGCCTGGGAGGCGGGGGCCCGCAGGGATACGCAGTATTTT.

The rearrangement joins TRBV2 to TRBJ2-1, with D unclear. Germline V CDR1 and CDR2: SNHLY, FYNNEI. The CDR3 covers 16 residues. Trimming shortened V by 6 bases and J by 8 bases, and 23 bases separated the two germline ends. CDR3 loop: CASRRRNSYLRYEQFF. CDR3 DNA: TGTGCCAGCAGGAGACGGAATAGCTACCTTCGTTATGAGCAGTTCTTC.

This sequence joins TRBV6-5 and TRBJ1-2, with a tentative D call TRBD1 (5 bases). Trimming took 3 bases from V and 1 from J, leaving 12 bases between them. Germline loops: CDR1 MNHEY, CDR2 SVGAGI. The CDR3 is 15 amino acids. CDR3 region: CASSYGGTNNYGYTF. The CDR3 coding sequence is TGTGCCAGCAGTTATGGAGGGACTAATAACTATGGCTACACCTTC.

J is TRBJ1-2 and V is TRBV9, with TRBD1 matching over 9 bases. Germline CDR1 reads SGDLS; CDR2 reads YYNGEE. V shed 4 bases and J 7 bases; nucleotides not matched to a gene: 5. The CDR3 is 13 residues long. The CDR3 loop reads CASSPGTGSGYTF. The DNA for the CDR3 is TGTGCCAGCAGCCCGGGGACAGGGTCTGGCTACACCTTC.

This chain joins TRBV5-1 and TRBJ2-5, with TRBD1 matching over 9 bases. The trim removed 4 bases at V and 4 bases at J, leaving 8 bases unmatched. Per germline, CDR1 SGHRS and CDR2 YFSETQ. CDR3 length: 15 residues. The CDR3 sequence: CASSEQGQGGETQYF. The CDR3 DNA reads as TGCGCCAGCAGCGAACAGGGACAGGGCGGAGAGACCCAGTACTTC.

The chain has TRBV2 and TRBJ2-5; TRBD2 is a possible D gene (6 bases). This CDR3 is built from 14 residues. CDR1 is SNHLY and CDR2 is FYNNEI in the germline V gene. Trimming took off 5 bases at V and 4 bases at J, with 14 bases between the two ends. The CDR3 DNA reads TGTGCCAGCAGTCCGTCCGGGACTCTAGAGACCCAGTACTTC. Amino acids: CASSPSGTLETQYF.

The chain joins TRBV20-1 to TRBJ2-3; D is perhaps TRBD2 (6 bases). V was shortened by 3 bases and J by 2 bases, with 15 bases between the two germline ends. The CDR3 runs to 15 residues. From germline, CDR1 is DFQATT and CDR2 SNEGSKA (reference sequence). The chain's CDR3 is CSASISGDNTDTQYF. CDR3 DNA: TGCAGTGCTAGTATCTCGGGGGATAACACAGATACGCAGTATTTT.

The chain has TRBV9 and TRBJ1-3; 7 bases are shared with TRBD1. Germline V lookup: CDR1 SGDLS, CDR2 YYNGEE. This CDR3 spans 17 amino acids. The J segment lost 0 bases and the V segment lost 4 bases, leaving 10 bases of the junction unmatched. DNA of the CDR3: TGTGCCAGCAGCCCCCGAAGACAGGGACCCTCTGGAAACACCATATATTTT. It specifies CASSPRRQGPSGNTIYF.